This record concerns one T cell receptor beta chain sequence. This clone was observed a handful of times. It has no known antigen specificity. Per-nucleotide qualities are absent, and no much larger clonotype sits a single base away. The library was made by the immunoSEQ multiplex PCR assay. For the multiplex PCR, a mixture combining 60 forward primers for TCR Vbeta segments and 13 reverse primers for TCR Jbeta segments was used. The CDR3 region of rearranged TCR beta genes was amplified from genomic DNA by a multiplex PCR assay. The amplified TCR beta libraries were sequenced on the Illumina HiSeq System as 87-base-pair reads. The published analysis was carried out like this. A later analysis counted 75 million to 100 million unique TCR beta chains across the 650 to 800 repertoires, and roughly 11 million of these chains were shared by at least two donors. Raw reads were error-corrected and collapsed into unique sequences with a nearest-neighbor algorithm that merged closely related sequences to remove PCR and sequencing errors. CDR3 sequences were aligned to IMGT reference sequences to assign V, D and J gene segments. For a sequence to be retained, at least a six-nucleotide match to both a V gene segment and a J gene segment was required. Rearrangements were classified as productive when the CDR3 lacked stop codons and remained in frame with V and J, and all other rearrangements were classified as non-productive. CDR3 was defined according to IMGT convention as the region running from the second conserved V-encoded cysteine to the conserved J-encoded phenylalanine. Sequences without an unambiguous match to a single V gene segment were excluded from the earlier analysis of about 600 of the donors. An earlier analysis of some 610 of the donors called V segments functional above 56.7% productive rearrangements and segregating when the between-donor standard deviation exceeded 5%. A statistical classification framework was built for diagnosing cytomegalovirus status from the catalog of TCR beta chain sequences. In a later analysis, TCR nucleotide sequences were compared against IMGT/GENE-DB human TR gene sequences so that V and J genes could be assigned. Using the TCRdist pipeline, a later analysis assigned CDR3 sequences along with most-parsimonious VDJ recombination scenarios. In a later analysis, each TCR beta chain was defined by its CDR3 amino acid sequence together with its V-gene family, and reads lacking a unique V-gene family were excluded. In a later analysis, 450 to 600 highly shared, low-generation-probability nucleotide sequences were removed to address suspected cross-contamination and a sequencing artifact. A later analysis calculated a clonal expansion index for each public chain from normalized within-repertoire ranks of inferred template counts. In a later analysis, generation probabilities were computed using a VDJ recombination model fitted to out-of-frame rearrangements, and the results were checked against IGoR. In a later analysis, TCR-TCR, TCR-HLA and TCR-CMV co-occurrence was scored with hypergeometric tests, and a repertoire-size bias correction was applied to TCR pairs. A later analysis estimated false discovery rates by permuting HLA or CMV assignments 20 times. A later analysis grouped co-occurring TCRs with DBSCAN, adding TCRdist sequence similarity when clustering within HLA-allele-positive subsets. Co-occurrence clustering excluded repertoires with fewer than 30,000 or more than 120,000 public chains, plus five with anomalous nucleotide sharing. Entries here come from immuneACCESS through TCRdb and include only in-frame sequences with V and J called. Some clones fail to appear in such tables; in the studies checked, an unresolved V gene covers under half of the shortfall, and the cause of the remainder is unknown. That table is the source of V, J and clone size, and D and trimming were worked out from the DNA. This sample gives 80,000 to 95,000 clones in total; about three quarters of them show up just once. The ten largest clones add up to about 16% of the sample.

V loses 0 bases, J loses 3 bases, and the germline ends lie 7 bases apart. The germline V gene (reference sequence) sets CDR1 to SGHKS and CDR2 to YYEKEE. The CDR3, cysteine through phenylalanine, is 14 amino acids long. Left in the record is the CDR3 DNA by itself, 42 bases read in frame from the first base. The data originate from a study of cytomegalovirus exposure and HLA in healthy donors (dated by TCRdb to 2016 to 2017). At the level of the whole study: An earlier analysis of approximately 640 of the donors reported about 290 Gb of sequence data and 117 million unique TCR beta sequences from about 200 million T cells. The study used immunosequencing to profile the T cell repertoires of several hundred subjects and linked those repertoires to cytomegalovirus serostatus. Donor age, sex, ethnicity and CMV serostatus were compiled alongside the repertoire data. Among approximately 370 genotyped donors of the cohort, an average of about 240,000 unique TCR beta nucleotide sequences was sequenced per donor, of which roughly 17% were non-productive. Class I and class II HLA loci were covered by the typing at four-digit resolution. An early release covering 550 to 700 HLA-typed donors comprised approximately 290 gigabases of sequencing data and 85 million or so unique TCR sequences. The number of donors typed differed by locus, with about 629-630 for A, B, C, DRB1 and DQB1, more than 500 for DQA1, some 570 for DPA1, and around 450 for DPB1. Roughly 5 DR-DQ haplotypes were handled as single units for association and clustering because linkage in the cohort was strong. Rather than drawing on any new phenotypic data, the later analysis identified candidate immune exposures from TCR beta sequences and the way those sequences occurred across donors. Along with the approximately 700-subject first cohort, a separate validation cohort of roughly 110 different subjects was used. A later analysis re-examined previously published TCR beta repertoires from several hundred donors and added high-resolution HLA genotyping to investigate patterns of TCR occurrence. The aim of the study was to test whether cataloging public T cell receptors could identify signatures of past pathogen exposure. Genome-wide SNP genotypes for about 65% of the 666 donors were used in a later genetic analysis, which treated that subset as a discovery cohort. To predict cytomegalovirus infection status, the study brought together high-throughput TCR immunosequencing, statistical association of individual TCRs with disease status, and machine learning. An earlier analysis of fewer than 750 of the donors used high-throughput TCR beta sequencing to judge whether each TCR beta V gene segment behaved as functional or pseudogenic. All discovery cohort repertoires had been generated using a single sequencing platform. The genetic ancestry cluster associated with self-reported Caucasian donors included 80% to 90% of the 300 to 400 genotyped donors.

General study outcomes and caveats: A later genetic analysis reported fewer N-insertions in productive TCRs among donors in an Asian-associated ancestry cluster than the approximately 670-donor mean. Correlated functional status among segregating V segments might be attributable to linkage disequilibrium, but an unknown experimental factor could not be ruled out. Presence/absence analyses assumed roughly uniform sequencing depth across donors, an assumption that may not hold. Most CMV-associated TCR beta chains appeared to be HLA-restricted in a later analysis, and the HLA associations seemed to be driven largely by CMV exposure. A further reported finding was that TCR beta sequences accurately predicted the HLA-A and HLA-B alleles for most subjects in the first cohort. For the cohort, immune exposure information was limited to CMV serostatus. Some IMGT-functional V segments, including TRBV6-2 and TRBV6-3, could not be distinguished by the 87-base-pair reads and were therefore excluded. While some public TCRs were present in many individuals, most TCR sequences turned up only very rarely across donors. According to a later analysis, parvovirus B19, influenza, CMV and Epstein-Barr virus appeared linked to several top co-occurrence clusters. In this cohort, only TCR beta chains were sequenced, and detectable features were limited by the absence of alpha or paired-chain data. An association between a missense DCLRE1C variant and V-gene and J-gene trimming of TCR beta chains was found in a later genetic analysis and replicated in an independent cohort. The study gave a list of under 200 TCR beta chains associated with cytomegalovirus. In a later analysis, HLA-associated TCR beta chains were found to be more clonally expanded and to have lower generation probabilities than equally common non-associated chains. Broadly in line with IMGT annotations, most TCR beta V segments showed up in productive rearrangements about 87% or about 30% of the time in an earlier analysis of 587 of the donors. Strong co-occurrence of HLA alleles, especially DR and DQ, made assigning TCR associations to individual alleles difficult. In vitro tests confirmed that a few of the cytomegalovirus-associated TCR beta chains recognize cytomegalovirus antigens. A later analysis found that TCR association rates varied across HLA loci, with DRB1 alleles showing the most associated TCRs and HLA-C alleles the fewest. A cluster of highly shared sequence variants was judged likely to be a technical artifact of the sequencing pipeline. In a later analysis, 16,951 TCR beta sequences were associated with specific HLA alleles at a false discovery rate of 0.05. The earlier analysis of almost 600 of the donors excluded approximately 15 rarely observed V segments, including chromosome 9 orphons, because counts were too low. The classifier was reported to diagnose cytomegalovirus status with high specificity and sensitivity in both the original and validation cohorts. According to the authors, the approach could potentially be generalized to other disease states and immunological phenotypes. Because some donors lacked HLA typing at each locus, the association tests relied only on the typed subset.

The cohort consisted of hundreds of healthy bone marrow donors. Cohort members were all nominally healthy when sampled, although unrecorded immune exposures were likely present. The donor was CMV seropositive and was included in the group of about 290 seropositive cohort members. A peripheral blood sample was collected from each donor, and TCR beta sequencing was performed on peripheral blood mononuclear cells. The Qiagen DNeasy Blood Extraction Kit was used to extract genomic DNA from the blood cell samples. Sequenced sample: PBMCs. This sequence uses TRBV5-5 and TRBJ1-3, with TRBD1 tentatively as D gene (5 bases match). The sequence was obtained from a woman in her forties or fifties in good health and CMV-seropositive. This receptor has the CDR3 CASSLDRYGNTIYF. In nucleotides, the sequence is TGTGCCAGCAGCTTGGACAGGTATGGAAACACCATATATTTT. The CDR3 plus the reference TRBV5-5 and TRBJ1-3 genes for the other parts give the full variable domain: DAGVTQSPTHLIKTRGQQVTLRCSPISGHKSVSWYQQVLGQGPQFIFQYYEKEERGRGNFPDRFSARQFPNYSSELNVNALLLGDSALYLCASSLDRYGNTIYFGEGSWLTVV.